This passage covers 15 T cell receptor beta chains from one sample sequenced in a study of blood T cell repertoires in COVID-19. Profiled with immunoSEQ multiplex PCR; TCRdb holds only in-frame clones, not every one. The sample includes some 120,000 clones, approximately 90% seen only once; the top ten take about 8%. Material for sequencing was peripheral blood. The receptors here all came from a man aged 50 to 60 with acute or convalescent COVID-19.

The V gene is TRBV3-1 (or the pseudogene TRBV3-2), the J gene TRBJ2-3, with D tentatively TRBD2 (5 bases). Trimming shortened V by 2 bases and J by 3 bases, and 6 bases separated the two germline ends. CDR3 length: 13 amino acids. Germline CDR1 and CDR2: LGHDT and YNNKEL (reference sequence). CDR3 coding DNA: TGTGCCAGCAGCCAAAGAGGGACAGATACGCAGTATTTT. It yields the protein CASSQRGTDTQYF.

V and J are TRBV11-3 and TRBJ1-6; D perhaps matches TRBD1 (6 bases). CDR3 length: 15 residues. Trimming stripped 5 bases from V and 5 bases from J, with 13 bases between. The germline gives CDR1 SGHNT, CDR2 YENEEA. CDR3 protein: CASSATGRDNSPLHF. In DNA form, the CDR3 reads TGTGCCAGCAGCGCGACAGGTCGGGATAATTCACCCCTCCACTTT.

V and J are TRBV5-5 and TRBJ2-1; TRBD2 matches 7 bases. The J segment lost 9 bases and the V segment lost 1 base, leaving 10 bases of the junction unmatched. The CDR3 contains 15 residues. Germline V gene lookup returns CDR1 SGHKS and CDR2 YYEKEE (reference sequence). CDR3 nucleotides: TGTGCCAGCAGCTTGATGGGAGGGGAGCATGCTGAGCAGTTCTTC. Amino acids: CASSLMGGEHAEQFF.

Points on this clone: Other nucleotide sequences in the sample specify the same CDR3. The chain employs TRBV5-1 and TRBJ1-3; maybe TRBD1 (6 bases). There are 15 residues in the CDR3. CDR1 and CDR2 (germline): SGHRS, YFSETQ. V dropped 4 bases and J dropped 0 bases, with 11 bases sitting between them. CDR3: CASSLDRSSGNTIYF. DNA of the CDR3: TGCGCCAGCAGCCTCGACAGGAGCTCTGGAAACACCATATATTTT.

The chain combines TRBV4-1 with TRBJ1-1; 7 bases match TRBD1. Germline trimming cut 1 base from V and 7 bases from J; bases unmatched to any gene: 6. This CDR3 spans 14 amino acids. Germline V lookup: CDR1 MGHRA, CDR2 YSYEKL. The CDR3 loop reads CASSQAGQAREAFF. The CDR3 DNA reads as TGCGCCAGCAGCCAAGCCGGACAGGCACGTGAAGCTTTCTTT.

Concerning this clone: The sample holds other DNA sequences that translate to the same CDR3. This chain uses TRBV5-1 with TRBJ2-7, with 13 bases matching TRBD2. J gave up 4 bases and V 3 bases, and 1 base lay outside the gene matches. The CDR3 consists of 14 residues. Germline V gene sequence: CDR1 SGHRS, CDR2 YFSETQ. The CDR3 DNA reads TGCGCCAGCAGCTGGACTAGCGGGGGTTACGAGCAGTACTTC. It specifies CASSWTSGGYEQYF.

V is TRBV23-1 and J is TRBJ2-7; weak D call: TRBD2 (5 bases). TRBV23-1 belongs to the ORF category, with a function that is uncertain. The V and J ends lost 5 bases and 2 bases respectively, with 10 bases between them. The CDR3 is made up of 13 amino acids. The CDR3 here is CASSLAKPYEQYF. As DNA, the CDR3 is TGCGCCAGCAGTTTAGCGAAACCCTACGAGCAGTACTTC.

The rearrangement links TRBV4-3 to TRBJ1-1; the D gene is possibly TRBD1 (6 bases). V was clipped by 4 bases and J by 4 bases, with 10 bases between them. The length of the CDR3 is 13 residues. Germline CDR1 reads LGHNA; CDR2 reads YSLEER. In DNA form, the CDR3 reads TGCGCCAGCAGCCGGGGGGGGCGCACTGAAGCTTTCTTT. This sequence encodes CASSRGGRTEAFF.

This sequence joins TRBV15 and TRBJ2-1; D remains ambiguous. Germline lookup yields CDR1 LNHNV and CDR2 YYDKDF (reference sequence). The CDR3 spans 17 residues. V was cut by 0 bases and J by 6 bases, with 18 bases left in between. CDR3 sequence reads: CATSRDTSLYALNEQFF. As DNA, the CDR3 is TGTGCCACCAGCAGAGATACCTCACTATACGCCCTCAATGAGCAGTTCTTC.

CDR3 nucleotides: TGTGCCAGCAGGCCGGGAAGCGCAACTAATGAAAAACTGTTTTTT. This codes for CASRPGSATNEKLFF. The chain combines TRBV2 with TRBJ1-4, with D hard to call. The V gene lost 6 bases and the J gene lost 0 bases, with 11 bases spanning the gap. The CDR3 is 15 amino acids. Germline lookup yields CDR1 SNHLY and CDR2 FYNNEI.

A note on this clone: At the DNA level, this CDR3 is encoded by other sequences in the same sample as well. CDR3 in amino acids: CASSPVRETQYF. The CDR3 region has the DNA TGTGCCAGCTCACCAGTGAGAGAGACCCAGTACTTC. The J gene is TRBJ2-5, the V gene TRBV18; D gene ambiguous. This CDR3 has 12 residues. V shed 2 bases and J shed 4 bases, with 5 bases lying between them. Germline V CDR1 and CDR2: KGHSH, LQKENI.

This chain connects TRBV19 to TRBJ1-1, with 9 bases fitting TRBD1. The CDR3 sequence is 13 residues long. The germline V gene encodes CDR1 LNHDA and CDR2 SQIVND (reference sequence). With 8 bases clipped from V and 6 bases from J, the junction kept 7 bases outside the gene matches. The CDR3 here is CASRDREGAEAFF. CDR3 sequence (DNA): TGTGCCAGTCGGGACAGGGAGGGCGCTGAAGCTTTCTTT. The entire variable domain, with the rest obtained from reference TRBV19 and TRBJ1-1, is as follows: DGGITQSPKYLFRKEGQNVTLSCEQNLNHDAMYWYRQDPGQGLRLIYYSQIVNDFQKGDIAEGYSVSREKKESFPLTVTSAQKNPTAFYLCASRDREGAEAFFGQGTRLTVV.

The rearrangement uses TRBV15 and TRBJ2-5; D might be TRBD1 (5 bases). This CDR3 contains 13 residues. Trimming stripped 7 bases from V and 5 bases from J, with 14 bases between. CDR1 and CDR2 from the germline V gene are LNHNV and YYDKDF (reference sequence). CDR3 in DNA: TGTGCCACCAACCGCCGAAGGGGTGAGACCCAGTACTTC. Encoded protein: CATNRRRGETQYF.

This clone came up once. The chain employs TRBV10-1 and TRBJ2-1, with 11 positions matching TRBD2. V trimming: 5 bases; J trimming: 11 bases; junction bases outside the gene matches: 8. The CDR3 has 14 amino acids. In germline, CDR1 is WNHNN, CDR2 SYGVQD (reference sequence). CDR3 DNA sequence: TGCGCCAGCAGTAATTTAGCGGGAGGGAATAAGCAGTTCTTC. It yields the protein CASSNLAGGNKQFF.

The chain has TRBV6-5 and TRBJ1-5; 7 bases fit TRBD1. Germline V CDR1 and CDR2: MNHEY, SVGAGI. V gave up 6 bases and J gave up 4 bases; unmatched junction bases: 6. This CDR3 has 14 residues. The chain's CDR3 is CASRAGQRNQPQHF. As DNA, the CDR3 is TGTGCCAGCAGGGCGGGACAGCGTAATCAGCCCCAGCATTTT.